This entry lists 29 T cell receptor beta chains sequenced from one sample in a study of tumor-infiltrating lymphocytes in primary liver carcinoma. Reverse transcription of about 0.5 ug total RNA with a constant-region primer produced TCR beta cDNA. It was through three nested multiplex PCR rounds of slightly modified ARM-PCR that TCR beta libraries arose. Investigators reported that the first two PCR rounds, at roughly 11 cycles each, used TRBV1-TRBV30 forward primers with a C-beta reverse primer. TCRdb recomputed calls from the multiplex PCR reads with MiXCR, one row per CDR3 protein. The repertoire holds some 120,000 distinct CDR3 sequences, with 55% to 75% as singletons. DNA and RNA were both co-extracted from about 19-30 mg of bulk tissue that had not been sorted. The specimen was liver tumor tissue from sampling region 3. Indicated subset: tumor region T3, left-lateral pole. These receptors all stem from a woman in her sixties or seventies with primary liver carcinoma and hepatitis B virus infection.

A word on this clonotype: Since the CDR3 does not end with the conserved phenylalanine or tryptophan, this likely comes from a read error. The chain joins TRBV11-3 to TRBJ2-1, with a possible D match to TRBD2 (5 bases). The CDR3 totals 13 residues. Trimming shortened V by 9 bases and J by 3 bases, and 12 bases separated the two germline ends. The germline V gene has CDR1 SGHNT and CDR2 YENEEA. The CDR3 loop reads CASSAAGYNEQFL. CDR3 coding DNA: TGTGCCAGTAGTGCCGCGGGCTACAATGAGCAGTTCCTC.

V usage is TRBV6-6 and J usage is TRBJ2-1; D gene uncertain. This CDR3 has 12 residues. Germline V gene sequence: CDR1 MNHNY, CDR2 SVGAGI (reference sequence). Trimming pared 6 bases from V and 12 bases from J, leaving 15 bases between. The CDR3 DNA reads TGTGCCAGCAGCCACACAGATCCTGGGCAGTTCTTC. This sequence encodes CASSHTDPGQFF.

As concerns this clonotype: At one end, the junction sequence differs from germline, possibly due to a read error. This chain connects TRBV7-9 to TRBJ1-5; D not certain. Germline CDR1 SEHNR, CDR2 FQNEAQ (reference sequence). The CDR3 is 16 amino acids. DNA of the CDR3: TGCGCCAGCAGCTTAGGTACGGGGATGAGCAATCAGTCCCAACATTTT. Residues: CASSLGTGMSNQSQHF.

About this clonotype itself: A read error may explain this, as a much larger clone is one base away. V and J are TRBV28 and TRBJ1-5, with D tentatively TRBD1 (6 bases). The CDR3 is 16 residues long. Germline CDR1 reads MDHEN; CDR2 reads SYDVKM. The CDR3: CASDRSRGASNQSQHF. CDR3 coding DNA: TGTGCCAGCGATCGCTCGCGGGGGGCAAGCAATCAGTCCCAGCATTTT.

The chain is built from TRBV29-1 and TRBJ2-5; D perhaps matches TRBD1 (6 bases). Germline V lookup: CDR1 SQVTM, CDR2 ANQGSEA. Trimming took off 7 bases at V and 4 bases at J, with 16 bases between the two ends. The CDR3 covers 13 residues. CDR3: CSDVGQRRETQYF. CDR3 nucleotides: TGCAGCGATGTAGGACAGCGACGAGAGACCCAGTACTTC.

The chain employs TRBV11-1 and TRBJ1-5; 7 bases are a match to TRBD1. V shed 6 bases, J shed 9 bases, and the junction held 8 bases outside the gene matches. Germline loops: CDR1 SGHAT, CDR2 FQDESV (reference sequence). The CDR3 loop spans 13 amino acids. DNA of the CDR3: TGTGCCAGCAGTCGAGACAGGGATCTGCCCCAGCATTTT. This gives the protein CASSRDRDLPQHF. Drawing the rest from reference TRBV11-1 and TRBJ1-5, the complete variable domain is EAEVAQSPRYKITEKSQAVAFWCDPISGHATLYWYRQILGQGPELLVQFQDESVVDDSQLPKDRFSAERLKGVDSTLKIQPAELGDSAMYLCASSRDRDLPQHFGDGTRLSIL.

A remark on this clonotype: A much larger clonotype is one base distant, so this may be a read error. The rearrangement uses TRBV5-8 and TRBJ2-1; 8 bases are a match to TRBD2. Trimming at V came to 10 bases and at J to 5 bases, leaving 8 bases not matched to a gene. The CDR3 spans 13 residues. The germline CDR1 and CDR2 sequences are SGHTS and YDEGEE. CDR3 nucleotide sequence: TGTGCCGGAGGGTCACTAGCGGACAATGAGCAGTTCTTC. It is translated as CAGGSLADNEQFF.

As to this clonotype: One end of the junction varies from germline; a read error may be responsible. The chain employs TRBV6-2 or TRBV6-3 and TRBJ2-5; D is undetermined. Per germline, CDR1 MNHEY and CDR2 SVGEGT. The CDR3 extends over 14 amino acids. This CDR3 is CASGYATPRETQYF. Here the CDR3 DNA reads TGTGCCAGCGGTTACGCCACTCCCCGAGAGACCCAGTACTTC.

The rearrangement links TRBV18 to TRBJ1-2; a weak D match, TRBD1 (5 bases). Germline V gene sequence: CDR1 KGHSH, CDR2 LQKENI. This CDR3 has 15 residues. V lost 1 base and J 2 bases, leaving 11 bases between the germline ends. Written as DNA, the CDR3 is TGTGCCAGCTCACCACAGCCGGGGGACAACTATGGCTACACCTTC. This translates into CASSPQPGDNYGYTF. The full variable domain, its missing parts supplied by reference TRBV18 and TRBJ1-2, is NAGVMQNPRHLVRRRGQEARLRCSPMKGHSHVYWYRQLPEEGLKFMVYLQKENIIDESGMPKERFSAEFPKEGPSILRIQQVVRGDSAAYFCASSPQPGDNYGYTFGSGTRLTVV.

This clonotype was detected ten times or more. V gene TRBV6-1 combines with J gene TRBJ2-6; possibly TRBD1 or TRBD2 for D (5 bases each). This CDR3 has 18 amino acids. V was pared by 7 bases and J by 0 bases, with 19 bases between. Germline V gives CDR1 MNHNS, CDR2 SASEGT. The CDR3 here is CASIPRGPRDSGANVLTF. The CDR3 DNA is TGTGCCAGCATCCCTAGGGGACCGCGAGACTCTGGGGCCAACGTCCTGACTTTC.

A remark on this clonotype: Relative to the germline gene, one junction end is altered; a read error may explain this. This chain links TRBV6-2 or TRBV6-3 with TRBJ2-5, with 9 positions matching TRBD2. There are 19 residues in the CDR3. Germline CDR1 and CDR2: MNHEY and SVGEGT. This chain's CDR3 is CASSSYGISGSSTREAQYF. CDR3 in DNA: TGTGCCAGCAGCTCCTACGGAATTAGCGGGAGTTCTACTCGGGAGGCCCAATACTTC.

With regard to this clonotype: The CDR3 carries no conserved terminal phenylalanine or tryptophan, so it likely arises from a read error. The chain is built from TRBV11-3 and TRBJ1-1; D unresolved. V was trimmed by 4 bases and J by 8 bases, leaving 14 bases between them. Germline V gene data show CDR1 as SGHNT and CDR2 as YENEEA. The CDR3 is 13 residues long. This CDR3 reads CASSSIGQTEAFL. CDR3 DNA sequence: TGTGCCAGCAGCTCTATCGGGCAGACCGAAGCTTTCCTT.

Comments on this clonotype: A much larger clone differs from this one at a single base, so this may be a read error. V gene TRBV12-3 or TRBV12-4 combines with J gene TRBJ1-1, with 7 positions matching TRBD1. After removal of 7 bases from V and 3 bases from J, the junction contained 8 bases not matched to a gene. The CDR3 sequence is 14 residues long. CDR3 in amino acids: CASMSRQGDTEAFF. Written as DNA, the CDR3 is TGTGCCAGCATGTCCAGACAGGGAGACACTGAAGCTTTCTTT.

This clonotype was seen only once. The genes are TRBV6-6 and TRBJ1-4; 7 bases fit TRBD1. V was pared by 7 bases and J by 6 bases, with 8 bases of the junction left unmatched. Germline-derived CDR1 and CDR2 are MNHNY and SVGAGI (reference sequence). This CDR3 spans 14 amino acids. CDR3 residues: CASTYPTGDEKLFF. CDR3 in DNA: TGTGCCAGCACTTATCCCACAGGGGATGAAAAACTGTTTTTT.

As to this clonotype: At one end, the junction sequence differs from germline, possibly due to a read error. The rearrangement joins TRBV13 to TRBJ2-5, with D tentatively TRBD1 or TRBD2 (5 bases each). Germline CDR1 reads PRHDT; CDR2 reads FYEKMQ (reference sequence). This CDR3 spans 14 amino acids. In DNA, the CDR3 is TGTGCCAGCAGCATAGGCAGGGACCAAGAGACTCAGTACTTC. The encoded protein is CASSIGRDQETQYF.

To note about this clonotype: A read error may account for a junction end that differs from germline. The chain employs TRBV6-5 and TRBJ2-7, with D perhaps matching TRBD1 or TRBD2 (5 bases each). The CDR3 is 15 residues long. Germline V gene data show CDR1 as MNHEY and CDR2 as SVGAGI. The CDR3 nucleotides are TGTGCCAGCAGTTACTCTAACGACGGGACCTACGACCAGTACTTC. The encoded protein is CASSYSNDGTYDQYF.

In regard to this clonotype: This is likely a read error, given that the CDR3 carries no conserved phenylalanine or tryptophan at its end. V and J are TRBV14 and TRBJ1-6; no reliable D call. The germline gives CDR1 SGHDN, CDR2 FVKESK. This CDR3 region has 14 residues. Trimming pared 3 bases from V and 10 bases from J, leaving 13 bases between. The CDR3 DNA reads as TGTGCCAGCAGCCATGATTCAGGAAGGTCACCCCTCCACCTT. As protein: CASSHDSGRSPLHL.

The V call is TRBV5-1, the J call TRBJ2-3, with 12 bases fitting TRBD2. The V gene's germline CDR1 is SGHRS and CDR2 YFSETQ. The CDR3 contains 13 residues. With 6 bases clipped from V and 6 bases from J, the junction kept 2 bases outside the gene matches. CDR3 loop: CASTGTSGDTQYF. DNA of the CDR3: TGCGCCAGCACCGGGACTAGCGGGGATACGCAGTATTTT. Filled out from reference TRBV5-1 and TRBJ2-3, the complete variable domain reads KAGVTQTPRYLIKTRGQQVTLSCSPISGHRSVSWYQQTPGQGLQFLFEYFSETQRNKGNFPGRFSGRQFSNSRSEMNVSTLELGDSALYLCASTGTSGDTQYFGPGTRLTVL.

In this sample, this clonotype turned up many times. This chain connects TRBV6-1 to TRBJ2-7; 7 nucleotides align to TRBD2. CDR1 is MNHNS, CDR2 SASEGT, per germline. This CDR3 contains 15 residues. V lost 6 bases and J lost 7; bases outside the gene matches: 15. This chain's CDR3 is CASRESGTYSWEQYF. The CDR3 DNA follows: TGTGCCAGCAGGGAGAGCGGGACCTACTCGTGGGAGCAGTACTTC.

Details on this clonotype: The junction shows a germline mismatch at one end, possibly a read error. This chain links TRBV11-2 with TRBJ1-2; possible D gene TRBD1, 5 bases. The CDR3 is made up of 14 amino acids. CDR1 and CDR2 from the germline V gene are SGHAT and FQNNGV. The CDR3 is CASSSIRGIDGYTF. DNA for the CDR3: TGTGCCAGCAGCTCAATCCGGGGGATTGATGGCTACACATTC.

On this clonotype itself: The junction departs from the called germline gene at one end, perhaps through a read error. This rearrangement joins TRBV11-2 to TRBJ2-3; maybe TRBD2 (6 bases). The CDR3 runs to 17 residues. Looked up from germline, CDR1 is SGHAT and CDR2 is FQNNGV. CDR3 in DNA: TGTGCCGGCAGCTTAGCCGGGTGGCGAACTAGCACACATACGCAGTATTTT. Translation gives CAGSLAGWRTSTHTQYF.

V is TRBV11-2 and J is TRBJ2-2, with 7 bases identical to TRBD2. The CDR3 is 15 amino acids. The ends lost 4 bases at V and 4 bases at J; junction bases unmatched: 6. CDR1 is SGHAT, CDR2 FQNNGV, per germline. CDR3 nucleotides: TGTGCCAGCAGCTGGGGATTAGCGGGCACCGGGGAGCTGTTTTTT. Protein product: CASSWGLAGTGELFF. Full variable domain (rest looked up from reference TRBV11-2 and TRBJ2-2): EAGVAQSPRYKIIEKRQSVAFWCNPISGHATLYWYQQILGQGPKLLIQFQNNGVVDDSQLPKDRFSAERLKGVDSTLKIQPAKLEDSAVYLCASSWGLAGTGELFFGEGSRLTVL.

In the case of this clonotype: Compared with germline, one end of the junction differs, possibly owing to a read error. V usage is TRBV11-2 and J usage is TRBJ1-1; TRBD1 might be the D (5 bases). Looked up from germline, CDR1 is SGHAT and CDR2 is FQNNGV. The length of the CDR3 is 20 residues. DNA for the CDR3: TGTGCCAGCAGCCCACATCAGCAAGGACACCATCGCTTTTGGGGCCATGAAGCTTTCTTC. Residues: CASSPHQQGHHRFWGHEAFF.

This clonotype was observed a handful of times. Possible read error: a much larger clone is one base away. The chain combines TRBV29-1 with TRBJ1-2; 9 bases agree with TRBD1. Unmatched junction bases numbered 9, after V lost 6 bases and J lost 7 bases. From germline, CDR1 is SQVTM and CDR2 ANQGSEA. The CDR3 contains 13 residues. In DNA, the CDR3 is TGCAGCGTAGATACAGGGGGCAAGAGTGGCTACACCTTC. It is translated as CSVDTGGKSGYTF.

Worth noting for this clonotype: Compared with germline, one end of the junction differs, possibly owing to a read error. V is TRBV11-2 and J is TRBJ2-1, with 9 bases lining up with TRBD2. The CDR3 is 16 residues long. Germline V lookup: CDR1 SGHAT, CDR2 FQNNGV. The CDR3: CTSSPTAGLAWNEQFF. The CDR3, as DNA: TGTACCAGCAGCCCTACCGCGGGACTAGCCTGGAATGAGCAGTTCTTC.

The rearrangement joins TRBV11-2 to TRBJ1-5; D ambiguous. Near its end, the DNA agrees better with TRBJ2-3, so the J call may be wrong. The CDR3 loop spans 13 amino acids. CDR1 SGHAT and CDR2 FQNNGV come from the germline V gene. The CDR3 DNA reads TGTGCCAGCAGCTTAATGAACAATCAGCCCCAGTATTTT. Protein: CASSLMNNQPQYF.

This chain links TRBV7-2 with TRBJ2-3; D is uncertain. This CDR3 comprises 14 residues. Germline CDR1 reads SGHTA; CDR2 reads FQGNSA. V was pared by 6 bases and J by 5 bases, with 15 bases between. The DNA of the CDR3 is TGTGCCAGCAGAGATAGAAACCGGGTAGATACGCAGTATTTT. As protein: CASRDRNRVDTQYF.

This clonotype was seen ten or more times. This chain links TRBV29-1 with TRBJ2-2, with D perhaps TRBD1 or TRBD2 (5 bases each). Trimming removed 2 bases at V and 0 bases at J, with 34 bases between. The CDR3 is made up of 23 amino acids. Germline V gene sequence: CDR1 SQVTM, CDR2 ANQGSEA. This chain's CDR3 is CSVEPGGRVGLTPQNPNTGELFF. The CDR3 nucleotides read TGCAGCGTTGAACCCGGAGGCAGGGTAGGACTCACTCCTCAAAACCCGAACACCGGGGAGCTGTTTTTT.

Notes on this clonotype: The junction shows a germline mismatch at one end, possibly a read error. This chain uses TRBV7-3 with TRBJ2-6; perhaps TRBD1 as D (5 bases). The CDR3 sequence is 16 residues long. Germline V gives CDR1 SGHTA, CDR2 FQGTGA. CDR3 in DNA: TGTGCCAGCAGCTTAGGGGCCACCTCTGGGGCCAACGTCCAGACTTTC. This translates into CASSLGATSGANVQTF.